The clone carrying this T cell receptor beta chain was detected only once. The data stem from a study of blood T cell repertoires in COVID-19. Looking at the study overall: Material from acute and convalescent COVID-19 was sourced from the United States, Italy and Spain. PBMCs, B-cell-depleted T cells, or T cells were the source of the cDNA or gDNA that made up the material.

TCRdb's copy holds only in-frame clones and misses some; the assay was immunoSEQ multiplex PCR. The data show 250,000 to 350,000 clones, around 84% seen once. V lost 5 bases, J lost 6 bases, and 6 bases stayed unmatched. The CDR3 length is 13 residues. Germline values: CDR1 MDHEN, CDR2 SYDVKM. The rearrangement uses TRBV28 and TRBJ1-2; 7 positions agree with TRBD1. The sample comprised peripheral blood. The sequence was collected from a human donor with COVID-19, enrolled during active disease. The donor label of this sample is uncertain. The CDR3 loop reads CASSPRQGNGYTF. The CDR3 nucleotides read TGTGCCAGCAGTCCCCGACAGGGAAATGGCTACACCTTC.